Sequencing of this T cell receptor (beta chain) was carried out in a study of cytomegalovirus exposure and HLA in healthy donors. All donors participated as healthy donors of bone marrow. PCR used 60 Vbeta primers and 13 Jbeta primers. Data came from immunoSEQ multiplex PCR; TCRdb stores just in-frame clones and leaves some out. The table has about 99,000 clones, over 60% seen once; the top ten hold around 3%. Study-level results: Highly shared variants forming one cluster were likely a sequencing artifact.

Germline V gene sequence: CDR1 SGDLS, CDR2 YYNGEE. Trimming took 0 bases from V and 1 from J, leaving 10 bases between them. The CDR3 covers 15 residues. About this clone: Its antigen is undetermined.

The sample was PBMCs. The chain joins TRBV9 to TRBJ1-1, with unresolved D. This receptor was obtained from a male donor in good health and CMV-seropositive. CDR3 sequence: CASSVGMGRNTEAFF. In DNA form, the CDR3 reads TGTGCCAGCAGCGTAGGAATGGGGAGGAACACTGAAGCTTTCTTT.